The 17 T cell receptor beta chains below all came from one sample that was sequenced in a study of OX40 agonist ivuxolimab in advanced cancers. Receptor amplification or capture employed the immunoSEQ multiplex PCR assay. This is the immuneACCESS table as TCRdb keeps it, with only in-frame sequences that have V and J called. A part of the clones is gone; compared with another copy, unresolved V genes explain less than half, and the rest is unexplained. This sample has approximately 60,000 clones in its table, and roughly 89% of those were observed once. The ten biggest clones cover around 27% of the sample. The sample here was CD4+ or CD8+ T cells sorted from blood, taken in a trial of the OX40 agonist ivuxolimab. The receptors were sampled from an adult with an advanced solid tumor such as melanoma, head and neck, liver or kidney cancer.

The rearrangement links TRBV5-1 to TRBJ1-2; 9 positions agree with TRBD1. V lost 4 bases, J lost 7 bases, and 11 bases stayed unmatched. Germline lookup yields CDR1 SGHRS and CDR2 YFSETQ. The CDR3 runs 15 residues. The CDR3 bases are TGCGCCAGCAGCCCTCGGGACAGGGATCTGTTTGGCTACACCTTC. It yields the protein CASSPRDRDLFGYTF.

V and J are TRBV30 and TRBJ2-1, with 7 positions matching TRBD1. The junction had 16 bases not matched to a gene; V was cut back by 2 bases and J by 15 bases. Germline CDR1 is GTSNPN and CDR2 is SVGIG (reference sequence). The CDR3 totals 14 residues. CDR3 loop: CAWSQTERGGFLFF. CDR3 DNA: TGTGCCTGGAGTCAGACCGAGCGAGGGGGCTTTCTGTTCTTC.

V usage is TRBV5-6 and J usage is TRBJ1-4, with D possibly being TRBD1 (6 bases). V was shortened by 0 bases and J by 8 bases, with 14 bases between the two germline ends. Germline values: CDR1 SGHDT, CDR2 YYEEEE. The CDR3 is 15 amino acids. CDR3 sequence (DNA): TGTGCCAGCAGCTTGGTGGGGGGCGCAAGGGAAAAACTGTTTTTT. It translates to CASSLVGGAREKLFF. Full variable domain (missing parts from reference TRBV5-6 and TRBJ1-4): DAGVTQSPTHLIKTRGQQVTLRCSPKSGHDTVSWYQQALGQGPQFIFQYYEEEERQRGNFPDRFSGHQFPNYSSELNVNALLLGDSALYLCASSLVGGAREKLFFGSGTQLSVL.

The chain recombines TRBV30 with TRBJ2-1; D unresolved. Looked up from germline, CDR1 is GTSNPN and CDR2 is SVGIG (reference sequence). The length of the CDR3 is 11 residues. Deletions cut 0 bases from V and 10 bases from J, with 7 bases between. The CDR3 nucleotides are TGTGCCTGGAGTGTTGGCTGGGAGCAGTTCTTC. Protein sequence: CAWSVGWEQFF.

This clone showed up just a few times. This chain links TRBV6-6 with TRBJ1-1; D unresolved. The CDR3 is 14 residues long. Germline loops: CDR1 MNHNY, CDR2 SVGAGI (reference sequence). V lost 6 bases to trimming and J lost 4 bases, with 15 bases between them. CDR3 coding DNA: TGTGCCAGCAGCCCGATCCGGTGGGGCACTGAAGCTTTCTTT. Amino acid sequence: CASSPIRWGTEAFF.

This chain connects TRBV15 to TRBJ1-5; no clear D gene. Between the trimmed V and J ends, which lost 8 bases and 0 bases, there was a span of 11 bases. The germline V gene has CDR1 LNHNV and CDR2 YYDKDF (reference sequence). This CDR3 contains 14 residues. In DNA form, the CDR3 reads TGTGCCACCCGCGTGGGGAATAGCAATCAGCCCCAGCATTTT. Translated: CATRVGNSNQPQHF.

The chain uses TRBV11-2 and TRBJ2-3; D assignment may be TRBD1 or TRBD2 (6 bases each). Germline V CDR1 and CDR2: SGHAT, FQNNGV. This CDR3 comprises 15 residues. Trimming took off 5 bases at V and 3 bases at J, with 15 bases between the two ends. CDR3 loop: CASSRQVAGTDTQYF. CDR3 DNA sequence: TGTGCCAGCAGCCGACAGGTTGCGGGGACAGATACGCAGTATTTT.

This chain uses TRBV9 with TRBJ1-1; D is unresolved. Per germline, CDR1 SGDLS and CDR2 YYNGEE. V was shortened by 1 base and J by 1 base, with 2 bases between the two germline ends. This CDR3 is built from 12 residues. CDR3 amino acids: CASSVPNTEAFF. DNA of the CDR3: TGTGCCAGCAGCGTACCGAACACTGAAGCTTTCTTT.

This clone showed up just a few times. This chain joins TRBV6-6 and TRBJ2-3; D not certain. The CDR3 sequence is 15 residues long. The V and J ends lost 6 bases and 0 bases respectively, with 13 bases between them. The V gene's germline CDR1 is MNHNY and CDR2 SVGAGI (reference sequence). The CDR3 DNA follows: TGTGCCAGCAGCATCTCCCCCTCTAGCACAGATACGCAGTATTTT. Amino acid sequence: CASSISPSSTDTQYF.

CDR3 amino acids: CASSAGGGKNIQYF. CDR3 DNA: TGTGCCAGCAGTGCAGGGGGTGGCAAAAACATTCAGTACTTC. The chain joins TRBV19 to TRBJ2-4; TRBD1 agrees at 7 bases. Germline lookup yields CDR1 LNHDA and CDR2 SQIVND (reference sequence). Unmatched junction bases numbered 8, after V lost 9 bases and J lost 3 bases. CDR3 length equals 14 residues.

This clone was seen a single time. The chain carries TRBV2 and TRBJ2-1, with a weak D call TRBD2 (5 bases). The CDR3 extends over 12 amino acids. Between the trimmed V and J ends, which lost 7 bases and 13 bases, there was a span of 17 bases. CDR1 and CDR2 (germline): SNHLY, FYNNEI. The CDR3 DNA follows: TGTGCCAGCAACCCTGGAGGTGCCCGACAGTTCTTC. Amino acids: CASNPGGARQFF. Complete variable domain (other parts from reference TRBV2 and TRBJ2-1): EPEVTQTPSHQVTQMGQEVILRCVPISNHLYFYWYRQILGQKVEFLVSFYNNEISEKSEIFDDQFSVERPDGSNFTLKIRSTKLEDSAMYFCASNPGGARQFFGPGTRLTVL.

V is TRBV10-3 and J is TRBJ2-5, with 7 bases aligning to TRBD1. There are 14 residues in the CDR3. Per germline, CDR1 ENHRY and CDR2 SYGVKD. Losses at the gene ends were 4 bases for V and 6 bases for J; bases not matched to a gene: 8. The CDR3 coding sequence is TGTGCCATCAGTGGGCAAGGGGGCGAGAAGACCCAGTACTTC. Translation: CAISGQGGEKTQYF.

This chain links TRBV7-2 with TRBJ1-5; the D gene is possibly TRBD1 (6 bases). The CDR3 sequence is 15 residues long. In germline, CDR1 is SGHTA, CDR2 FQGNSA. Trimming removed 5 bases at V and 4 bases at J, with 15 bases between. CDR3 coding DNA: TGTGCCAGCAGCCCCCTGACAGGCCGAAATCAGCCCCAGCATTTT. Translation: CASSPLTGRNQPQHF.

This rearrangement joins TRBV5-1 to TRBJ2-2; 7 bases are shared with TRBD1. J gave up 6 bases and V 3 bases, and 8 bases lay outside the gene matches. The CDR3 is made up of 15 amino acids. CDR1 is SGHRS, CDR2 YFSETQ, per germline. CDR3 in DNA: TGCGCCAGCAGCTCCATCGAGGGGGCAGCCGGGGAGCTGTTTTTT. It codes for CASSSIEGAAGELFF.

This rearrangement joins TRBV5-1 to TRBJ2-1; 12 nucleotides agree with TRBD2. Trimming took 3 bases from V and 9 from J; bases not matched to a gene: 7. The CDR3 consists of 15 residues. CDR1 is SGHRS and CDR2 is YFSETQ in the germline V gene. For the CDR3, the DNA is TGCGCCAGCAGCTCCACTAGCGGGGGGCACAGTGAGCAGTTCTTC. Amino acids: CASSSTSGGHSEQFF.

The CDR3 DNA reads as TGTGCCAGCAGTGTGGCCGGGGGTGGCTCCTACGAGCAGTACTTC. It codes for CASSVAGGGSYEQYF. The chain couples TRBV2 to TRBJ2-7, with a possible D match to TRBD2 (6 bases). The V end lost 4 bases, the J end lost 0 bases, and 13 bases lay between the germline ends. CDR1 is SNHLY and CDR2 is FYNNEI in the germline V gene. This CDR3 spans 15 amino acids.

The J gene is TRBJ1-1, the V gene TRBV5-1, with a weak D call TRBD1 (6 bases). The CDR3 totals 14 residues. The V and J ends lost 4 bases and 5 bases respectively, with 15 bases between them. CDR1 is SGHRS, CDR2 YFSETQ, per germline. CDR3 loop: CASSVQGWGTEAFF. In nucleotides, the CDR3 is TGCGCCAGCAGCGTGCAGGGGTGGGGAACTGAAGCTTTCTTT.